This entry concerns a single T cell receptor beta chain. Its specific antigen is unknown. Within one base of it there is no much larger clone, and no base qualities were kept. CDR1 and CDR2, per the germline V gene (reference sequence), are SGHNT and YYREEE. V and J are trimmed by 1 base and 6 bases, and the gene matches miss 7 bases of the junction. Including cysteine and phenylalanine, the CDR3 has 15 amino acids. Just CDR3 DNA is preserved here, 45 bases in frame from base 1. The sample originates from a study of blood T cell repertoires in COVID-19 (dated by TCRdb to 2020 to 2021). For context, the study as a whole: Collaborator samples came from the United States, Italy and Spain and covered acute and convalescent phases of COVID-19. The prospective study material was composed of cDNA or gDNA derived from T cells, B-cell-depleted T cells, or PBMCs. Subjects who had been exposed to COVID-19, were actively infected with it, or had recovered from it provided the deeply sampled blood TCRbeta repertoires that made up the dataset. The repertoires were released in a freely available public database intended as a resource for research on the immune response to SARS-CoV-2. The samples were drawn from the first 160 participants of the ongoing ImmuneRACE study and from some 1,300 subjects provided by 6 global collaborators. The sample metadata nearly always contained a de-identified subject ID, COVID-19 status, age in years and sex. Where available, HLA class I and class II types were taken from metadata supplied by the sample provider and were not determined by assay-based typing. Beyond this particular receptor, the publication reports: The quantity of clinical and demographic metadata differed by source and by participant and was supplied without curation.

Each collaborating institution followed its own protocols to collect whole blood in K2EDTA tubes. For TCRbeta analysis, collaborators shipped samples as frozen whole blood, isolated PBMCs, or DNA extracted from either of those sample types. The immunoSEQ Assay, a bias-controlled multiplex PCR, was used to amplify TCRbeta CDR3 regions from genomic DNA. The authors' pipeline ran thus. Nucleated cell counts per sample were estimated from amplification of reference gene primers within the assay. Sequence reads were collapsed and filtered to measure the absolute abundance of every unique TCRbeta CDR3 rearrangement. For each sample, productive Simpson clonality was calculated by taking the square root of Simpson's diversity index across productive rearrangements. In its TCRdb copy, this immuneACCESS table keeps in-frame sequences only and misses some clones. Where compared with another copy, unresolved V genes explain less than half of these, and the others have no known cause. V, J and clone size reflect that table, while D and trimming were determined from the DNA. This sample holds some 200,000 clones; 70% to 85% were observed only once. The top ten hold 6% to 8% of the sample.

The V and J segments used are TRBV5-4 and TRBJ2-3; 8 bases in the middle match TRBD2. The sequenced sample consisted of peripheral blood. This clonotype originated in a human donor with acute or convalescent COVID-19. The donor label of this sample is uncertain. The bases are TGTGCCAGCAGCTTGCGGGGACTAGTCAGTGATACGCAGTATTTT. Its product reads: CASSLRGLVSDTQYF.